The entry below gives a single T cell receptor beta chain sequence along with its context. This clone's antigen is unknown. Base qualities are missing; no much larger clone stands one base away. TCRbeta CDR3 regions were amplified from genomic DNA by means of the immunoSEQ Assay, a bias-controlled multiplex PCR. The published analysis was carried out like this. Within the assay, amplification of reference gene primers was used to estimate how many nucleated cells each sample contained. Sequence reads were collapsed and filtered to measure the absolute abundance of every unique TCRbeta CDR3 rearrangement. Productive Simpson clonality was computed per sample as the square root of Simpson's diversity index over productive rearrangements. In its TCRdb copy, this immuneACCESS table keeps in-frame sequences only and misses some clones. Where compared with another copy, unresolved V genes explain less than half of these, and the others have no known cause. The V and J calls and clone size are taken from that table; D and trimming were inferred from the DNA. This sample is represented by roughly 380,000 clones; roughly 85% of them were singletons. Jointly, the top ten make up 3.6% of the sample.

Collaborating institutions collected whole blood in K2EDTA tubes following their own protocols. For TCRbeta analysis, collaborator samples were shipped as frozen whole blood, as isolated PBMCs, or as DNA extracted from either sample type. From cysteine to phenylalanine, the CDR3 is 14 amino acids long. Of all the DNA, just the CDR3 is kept, 42 bases in frame from base 1. The junction shows trimming of 0 bases on V and 7 bases on J, plus 8 bases between the germline ends. CDR1 and CDR2, per the germline V gene, are SGDLS and YYNGEE. These data are taken from a study of blood T cell repertoires in COVID-19 (dated by TCRdb to 2020 to 2022). In terms of the full investigation: Collaborator samples came from the United States, Italy and Spain and covered acute and convalescent phases of COVID-19. A freely available public database, intended as a resource for researchers studying the immune response to SARS-CoV-2, is where the repertoires were released. Samples came from the ongoing ImmuneRACE study (first 160 participants) plus 1,254 subjects from 6 global collaborators. The prospective study material was composed of cDNA or gDNA derived from T cells, B-cell-depleted T cells, or PBMCs. Nearly every sample came with metadata listing a de-identified subject ID, COVID-19 status, age in years and sex. The dataset comprised deeply sampled blood TCRbeta repertoires from subjects exposed to, actively infected with, or recovered from COVID-19. Where HLA class I and class II types were available, the types were taken from metadata supplied by the sample provider, not from assay-based typing. Results the study describes overall, beyond this receptor: The amount of clinical and demographic metadata varied by source and participant and was provided uncurated.

The chain links TRBV9 with TRBJ1-6; a tentative D match to TRBD1 spans 5 bases. Sequencing was performed on peripheral blood. The sequence came from a woman between 18 and 29 years old with acute or convalescent COVID-19. DNA sequence: TGTGCCAGCAGCGTAGACAGGAACAATTCACCCCTCCACTTT. Translated, this gives CASSVDRNNSPLHF.